This T cell receptor beta chain derives from a study of OX40 agonist ivuxolimab in advanced cancers. Study overall: It was ivuxolimab, an agonistic anti-OX40 (CD134) antibody, that patients were treated with. Patients were infused with ivuxolimab every 2 weeks at 0.01 to 10 mg/kg.

As regards this clone: Its antigen is currently unknown.

The study's findings and limits: Antigen specificity remained undetermined for the expanded peripheral T cells. CD4+ and CD8+ T cells in blood underwent clonal expansion by week 6 at 0.1 to 3.0 mg/kg.

Profiling relied on immunoSEQ multiplex PCR, and the TCRdb table lists in-frame clones only, not all of them. The table lists 73,000 or so clones, approximately 86% of them singletons. Deletions cut 1 base from V and 3 bases from J, with 12 bases between. This CDR3 contains 15 residues. Germline V gene data show CDR1 as KGHSH and CDR2 as LQKENI. The receptor's source is an adult with an advanced solid tumor such as melanoma, head and neck, liver or kidney cancer. The sample here was CD4+ or CD8+ T cells sorted from blood, taken in a trial of the OX40 agonist ivuxolimab. This sequence joins TRBV18 and TRBJ2-5; a weak D match, TRBD1 (5 bases). CDR3 DNA sequence: TGTGCCAGCTCACCACAAAAAGGGGCGGAAGAGACCCAGTACTTC. Protein sequence: CASSPQKGAEETQYF.